A single sample gave rise to the 14 T cell receptor beta chains below, sequenced in a study of PD-L1 blockade in urothelial cancer. The time point here: pretreatment peripheral blood. TCRdb keeps only in-frame clones here, not all; method: immunoSEQ multiplex PCR. Among approximately 88,000 clones listed, 84% were seen once. Sequences were derived from PBMCs, sampled around atezolizumab (anti-PD-L1) treatment. These receptors all come from a man aged 55 to 69 with urothelial cancer.

This chain connects TRBV7-2 to TRBJ2-1, with 9 bases that match TRBD1. V shed 3 bases, J shed 7 bases, and the junction held 1 base outside the gene matches. This CDR3 has 13 amino acids. Germline loops: CDR1 SGHTA, CDR2 FQGNSA. The CDR3 region is CASSFGTGNEQFF. As DNA, the CDR3 is TGTGCCAGCAGCTTCGGGACAGGGAATGAGCAGTTCTTC.

The V and J genes are TRBV5-1 and TRBJ2-1, with TRBD2 matching 8 bases. CDR3 length: 17 amino acids. CDR1 is SGHRS, CDR2 YFSETQ, per germline. Trimming at V came to 4 bases and at J to 0 bases, leaving 9 bases not matched to a gene. The CDR3 protein is CASSVGGASPSYNEQFF. In DNA form, the CDR3 reads TGCGCCAGCAGCGTCGGGGGGGCCTCTCCCTCCTACAATGAGCAGTTCTTC.

CDR3 loop: CASSTMKGQLLDYGYTF. The CDR3 DNA reads as TGTGCCAGTAGTACTATGAAAGGACAGCTACTAGACTATGGCTACACCTTC. J is TRBJ1-2 and V is TRBV19; possible D gene TRBD1, 6 bases. The CDR3 is 17 amino acids. Germline V gives CDR1 LNHDA, CDR2 SQIVND (reference sequence). The V and J ends lost 4 bases and 3 bases respectively, with 21 bases between them.

CDR3 sequence (DNA): TGTGCCAGCAGTTCCCTTGGCTACACCTTC. Translating it yields CASSSLGYTF. The rearrangement uses TRBV28 and TRBJ1-2, with D unresolved. The V gene's germline CDR1 is MDHEN and CDR2 SYDVKM. This CDR3 has 10 residues. With 4 bases removed from V and 7 bases from J, the gap between germline ends came to 4 bases.

The rearrangement links TRBV7-9 to TRBJ2-3; D is ambiguous. The germline gives CDR1 SEHNR, CDR2 FQNEAQ (reference sequence). CDR3 length: 14 residues. V lost 5 bases and J 6 bases, leaving 15 bases between the germline ends. In nucleotides, the CDR3 is TGTGCCAGCAGCCGACGAATTGAGGCGGATACGCAGTATTTT. This encodes CASSRRIEADTQYF.

The sample holds one count of this clone. The rearrangement links TRBV13 to TRBJ2-3; TRBD2 matches at 10 bases. J lost 2 bases, V lost 5 bases, and 7 bases had no gene match. The CDR3 runs to 16 residues. CDR1 is PRHDT and CDR2 is FYEKMQ in the germline V gene (reference sequence). The CDR3 DNA is TGTGCCAGCAGCCGCCTGACTAGCGGGTTCACAGATACGCAGTATTTT. This sequence encodes CASSRLTSGFTDTQYF.

This chain uses TRBV6-1 with TRBJ1-1; maybe TRBD1 (5 bases). Trimming left V 5 bases short and J 4 bases short, with 8 bases between. CDR1 is MNHNS and CDR2 is SASEGT in the germline V gene. This CDR3 is built from 12 residues. The CDR3 region has the DNA TGTGCCAGCAGTACAGGTTCCACTGAAGCTTTCTTT. It specifies CASSTGSTEAFF.

This clone was seen a single time. The chain joins TRBV11-2 to TRBJ1-2; TRBD1 matches at 9 bases. This CDR3 region has 14 residues. CDR1 and CDR2 from the germline V gene are SGHAT and FQNNGV. V was clipped by 5 bases and J by 2 bases; unmatched bases: 3. CDR3 sequence (DNA): TGTGCCAGCAGCCCTGGGACAGGGAACTATGGCTACACCTTC. Encoded protein: CASSPGTGNYGYTF. Variable domain in full (rest from reference TRBV11-2 and TRBJ1-2): EAGVAQSPRYKIIEKRQSVAFWCNPISGHATLYWYQQILGQGPKLLIQFQNNGVVDDSQLPKDRFSAERLKGVDSTLKIQPAKLEDSAVYLCASSPGTGNYGYTFGSGTRLTVV.

The V call is TRBV19, the J call TRBJ1-1, with a weak D call TRBD1 (5 bases). The V end lost 5 bases, the J end lost 2 bases, and 9 bases lay between the germline ends. The CDR3 contains 13 residues. Germline CDR1 is LNHDA and CDR2 is SQIVND (reference sequence). CDR3 DNA sequence: TGTGCCAGTAGTGGCAGGGTAAACACTGAAGCTTTCTTT. This gives the protein CASSGRVNTEAFF.

The chain couples TRBV13 to TRBJ2-5; 7 bases map to TRBD2. The V segment lost 3 bases and the J segment 4 bases; nucleotides outside the gene matches: 14. Germline CDR1 is PRHDT and CDR2 is FYEKMQ (reference sequence). This CDR3 is built from 17 residues. CDR3 region: CASSLSSQRGRRETQYF. The CDR3 bases are TGTGCCAGCAGCTTGAGCTCCCAGCGGGGCCGGCGAGAGACCCAGTACTTC.

The chain links TRBV6-4 to TRBJ2-3; a possible D gene is TRBD2 (5 bases). Germline V lookup: CDR1 MRHNA, CDR2 SNTAGT. The V end lost 7 bases, the J end lost 2 bases, and 13 bases lay between the germline ends. CDR3 length: 14 residues. CDR3 in DNA: TGTGCCAGCACGCCTCGGGGAACCACAGATACGCAGTATTTT. This codes for CASTPRGTTDTQYF.

The CDR3: CASSTGTGTETQYF. The CDR3 coding sequence is TGTGCCAGCTCCACCGGGACAGGGACAGAGACCCAGTACTTC. The rearrangement joins TRBV18 to TRBJ2-5; TRBD1 matches 9 bases. The CDR3 runs to 14 residues. Germline V gene lookup returns CDR1 KGHSH and CDR2 LQKENI. V shed 6 bases and J 4 bases; nucleotides not matched to a gene: 6.

The V call is TRBV7-2, the J call TRBJ2-5; TRBD1 agrees at 8 bases. The CDR3 has 15 residues. V lost 5 bases to trimming and J lost 3 bases; unmatched junction nucleotides: 8. CDR1 is SGHTA, CDR2 FQGNSA, per germline. The CDR3 loop reads CASSETRTGKETQYF. CDR3 bases: TGTGCCAGCAGCGAAACCCGGACAGGGAAAGAGACCCAGTACTTC.

This chain's CDR3 is CASSWGGARTEAFF. For the CDR3, the DNA is TGCGCCAGCAGCTGGGGTGGGGCGAGAACTGAAGCTTTCTTT. The genes are TRBV5-1 and TRBJ1-1; a possible D gene is TRBD1 (5 bases). V shed 3 bases and J shed 5 bases, with 14 bases lying between them. The germline V gene encodes CDR1 SGHRS and CDR2 YFSETQ. This CDR3 is 14 amino acids long.